These 28 T cell receptor beta chains were all obtained from the same sample, sequenced in a study of blood T cell repertoires in COVID-19. Here immunoSEQ multiplex PCR was the method, and the copy in TCRdb shows in-frame clones only, minus some. The sample includes about 530,000 clones, less than 90% of them seen just once. The sequenced sample consisted of peripheral blood. These receptors all come from a woman in her fifties or sixties with COVID-19, enrolled during active disease.

V and J are TRBV9 and TRBJ1-2, with 11 bases fitting TRBD1. CDR3 size: 18 residues. Germline V CDR1 and CDR2: SGDLS, YYNGEE. J gave up 8 bases and V 4 bases, and 19 bases lay outside the gene matches. CDR3 in amino acids: CASSLNLTPGQGEVGYTF. The CDR3 DNA reads as TGTGCCAGCAGCCTTAACTTGACGCCGGGACAGGGGGAGGTCGGCTACACCTTC.

In this sample, this clone turned up once. The rearrangement uses TRBV27 and TRBJ1-1, with 7 bases matching TRBD1. In germline, CDR1 is MNHEY, CDR2 SMNVEV (reference sequence). The CDR3 is 13 amino acids. With V trimmed by 6 bases and J by 11 bases, 12 bases remained unmatched. The CDR3 DNA reads TGTGCCAGCAGCTTTACAGGGGCGTTTCGGGCTTTCTTT. This encodes CASSFTGAFRAFF.

The J gene is TRBJ1-3, the V gene TRBV15; 7 positions match TRBD1. Germline lookup yields CDR1 LNHNV and CDR2 YYDKDF (reference sequence). V lost 5 bases, J lost 4 bases, and 8 bases stayed unmatched. The CDR3 loop spans 15 amino acids. The CDR3 region has the DNA TGTGCCACCAGCCCTGACAGGGTGGAAGGAAACACCATATATTTT. The encoded protein is CATSPDRVEGNTIYF.

The V gene is TRBV11-2, the J gene TRBJ2-1; 9 bases line up with TRBD1. CDR3 size: 14 residues. The J segment lost 7 bases and the V segment lost 6 bases, leaving 7 bases of the junction unmatched. From germline, CDR1 is SGHAT and CDR2 FQNNGV. CDR3 amino acids: CASSGQGLTNEQFF. In DNA form, the CDR3 reads TGTGCCAGCAGTGGACAGGGGTTAACAAATGAGCAGTTCTTC.

CDR3 region: CASSLNQGNTEAFF. Written as DNA, the CDR3 is TGTGCCAGCAGCTTAAACCAGGGGAACACTGAAGCTTTCTTT. V and J are TRBV11-3 and TRBJ1-1; D might be TRBD1 (5 bases). There are 14 residues in the CDR3. The germline V gene encodes CDR1 SGHNT and CDR2 YENEEA. V lost 2 bases, J lost 1 base, and 8 bases lay in between.

The chain has TRBV30 and TRBJ2-7; TRBD2 might be the D (6 bases). The length of the CDR3 is 14 residues. Between the trimmed V and J ends, which lost 5 bases and 2 bases, there was a span of 16 bases. CDR1 is GTSNPN, CDR2 SVGIG, per germline (reference sequence). This chain's CDR3 is CAWDRGTGAYEQYF. The CDR3 coding sequence is TGTGCCTGGGATCGTGGGACTGGGGCCTACGAGCAGTACTTC.

This chain connects TRBV7-6 to TRBJ1-2, with 8 bases matching TRBD1. The CDR3 length is 17 residues. With 5 bases clipped from V and 6 bases from J, the junction kept 17 bases outside the gene matches. Germline CDR1 and CDR2: SGHVS and FNYEAQ. CDR3 in DNA: TGTGCCAGCAGCCCTGGACAGGGCCAACAATTTGGTCATGGCTACACCTTC. Translated, it gives CASSPGQGQQFGHGYTF.

The V call is TRBV6-5, the J call TRBJ1-1; tentatively, D is TRBD1 (5 bases). V shed 10 bases and J shed 5 bases, with 20 bases lying between them. Germline V gene sequence: CDR1 MNHEY, CDR2 SVGAGI. The CDR3 extends over 14 amino acids. The chain's CDR3 is CATSGRVRGTEAFF. Here the CDR3 DNA reads TGTGCCACCTCAGGGAGGGTTAGAGGGACTGAAGCTTTCTTT.

The chain is built from TRBV5-6 and TRBJ1-2, with D uncertain. V shed 1 base and J shed 7 bases, with 8 bases lying between them. CDR3 length equals 12 residues. Germline-derived CDR1 and CDR2 are SGHDT and YYEEEE. The CDR3 is CASSLSGLGYTF. The CDR3 bases are TGTGCCAGCAGCTTGTCCGGACTTGGCTACACCTTC.

The chain is built from TRBV2 and TRBJ1-2; 7 nucleotides line up with TRBD1. The germline CDR1 and CDR2 sequences are SNHLY and FYNNEI. The CDR3 loop spans 15 amino acids. The J segment lost 3 bases and the V segment lost 0 bases, leaving 4 bases of the junction unmatched. The CDR3 nucleotides are TGTGCCAGCAGTGAAGCCTGGACAGGTTACTATGGCTACACCTTC. The encoded protein is CASSEAWTGYYGYTF.

This rearrangement joins TRBV3-1 (or the pseudogene TRBV3-2) to TRBJ1-3, with unresolved D. CDR1 is LGHDT and CDR2 is YNNKEL in the germline V gene (reference sequence). V lost 0 bases and J 4 bases, leaving 10 bases between the germline ends. There are 15 residues in the CDR3. The CDR3 loop is CASSQDMVRGNTIYF. Written as DNA, the CDR3 is TGTGCCAGCAGCCAAGACATGGTTCGGGGAAACACCATATATTTT.

The chain is built from TRBV5-1 and TRBJ1-1; a possible D gene is TRBD1 (5 bases). The CDR3 spans 13 residues. CDR1 SGHRS and CDR2 YFSETQ come from the germline V gene. V was clipped by 4 bases and J by 3 bases, with 10 bases between them. CDR3 sequence: CASSTTGYTEAFF. The CDR3 coding sequence is TGCGCCAGCAGCACCACAGGCTACACTGAAGCTTTCTTT.

The chain has TRBV24-1 and TRBJ2-5; 7 nucleotides line up with TRBD2. Germline CDR1 and CDR2: KGHDR and SFDVKD. V shed 6 bases and J 4 bases; nucleotides not matched to a gene: 7. The CDR3 consists of 14 residues. The CDR3 sequence: CATSPWGGVETQYF. The CDR3 nucleotides are TGTGCCACCAGTCCCTGGGGGGGAGTAGAGACCCAGTACTTC.

CDR3 residues: CASGFGQAVGNEQFF. CDR3 DNA sequence: TGTGCTAGTGGTTTTGGACAGGCGGTAGGTAATGAGCAGTTCTTC. This chain joins TRBV12-5 and TRBJ2-1, with 7 bases that match TRBD1. V lost 3 bases to trimming and J lost 7 bases; unmatched junction nucleotides: 9. Germline V lookup: CDR1 LGHNT, CDR2 FRNRAP. The CDR3 is 15 amino acids.

This chain connects TRBV5-6 to TRBJ2-7, with a tentative D call TRBD1 (6 bases). CDR3 length equals 14 residues. Trimming left V 4 bases short and J 3 bases short, with 14 bases between. CDR1 is SGHDT and CDR2 is YYEEEE in the germline V gene. This CDR3 is CASSGKDRDYEQYF. The CDR3, as DNA: TGTGCCAGCAGCGGGAAGGACAGAGACTACGAGCAGTACTTC.

CDR3 sequence reads: CASRVAFRGRVDSPLHF. The CDR3 DNA reads as TGTGCCAGCAGAGTGGCCTTTAGGGGGCGAGTCGATTCACCCCTCCACTTT. The gene calls are TRBV2 and TRBJ1-6; 7 bases match TRBD1. Germline CDR1 reads SNHLY; CDR2 reads FYNNEI. The CDR3 runs to 17 residues. The junction had 16 bases not matched to a gene; V was cut back by 6 bases and J by 8 bases. The variable domain in full, completed from reference TRBV2 and TRBJ1-6, reads EPEVTQTPSHQVTQMGQEVILRCVPISNHLYFYWYRQILGQKVEFLVSFYNNEISEKSEIFDDQFSVERPDGSNFTLKIRSTKLEDSAMYFCASRVAFRGRVDSPLHFGNGTRLTVT.

As concerns this clone: This may be a read error: a much more frequent sequence differs by one nucleotide. The rearrangement joins TRBV2 to TRBJ1-3; TRBD1 matches at 7 bases. CDR3 length: 14 amino acids. V shed 6 bases, J shed 2 bases, and the junction held 4 bases outside the gene matches. Germline CDR1 SNHLY, CDR2 FYNNEI. Here the CDR3 reads CASSSTGTGNTIYF. Here the CDR3 DNA reads TGTGCCAGCAGCTCGACAGGGACTGGAAACACCATATATTTT.

The chain joins TRBV5-6 to TRBJ1-1; 7 nucleotides match TRBD1. V was pared by 2 bases and J by 3 bases, with 7 bases of the junction left unmatched. The CDR3 extends over 15 amino acids. Germline V gene data show CDR1 as SGHDT and CDR2 as YYEEEE. The CDR3 loop is CASSLGTESYTEAFF. As DNA, the CDR3 is TGTGCCAGCAGCTTAGGGACAGAATCTTACACTGAAGCTTTCTTT.

This clone was recorded a few times. Other DNA sequences within the sample encode an identical CDR3. The genes are TRBV18 and TRBJ1-1, with 12 bases fitting TRBD1. This CDR3 has 15 amino acids. J lost 1 base, V lost 3 bases, and 0 bases had no gene match. Germline CDR1 and CDR2: KGHSH and LQKENI. This chain's CDR3 is CASSPGQGANTEAFF. The CDR3 DNA sequence: TGTGCCAGCTCACCGGGACAGGGGGCGAACACTGAAGCTTTCTTT.

The gene calls are TRBV9 and TRBJ2-1; tentatively, D is TRBD2 (7 bases). Trimming shortened V by 1 base and J by 9 bases, and 11 bases separated the two germline ends. The CDR3 runs to 13 residues. From germline, CDR1 is SGDLS and CDR2 YYNGEE. In DNA, the CDR3 is TGTGCCAGCAGCGTAAGGGGGGGCCCTGAGCAGTTCTTC. Translated, it gives CASSVRGGPEQFF.

The chain has TRBV5-4 and TRBJ1-2, with D unresolved. Germline values: CDR1 SGHNT, CDR2 YYREEE (reference sequence). This CDR3 has 13 residues. Trimming stripped 0 bases from V and 6 bases from J, with 9 bases between. Here the CDR3 reads CASSLVQKDGYTF. Here the CDR3 DNA reads TGTGCCAGCAGCTTGGTACAGAAGGATGGCTACACCTTC.

The genes are TRBV12-5 and TRBJ1-4; 7 bases match TRBD1. Germline CDR1 reads LGHNT; CDR2 reads FRNRAP. The trim removed 5 bases at V and 10 bases at J, leaving 10 bases unmatched. The CDR3 length is 14 residues. CDR3 in amino acids: CASGHTGTARKLFF. In DNA form, the CDR3 reads TGTGCTAGTGGTCACACCGGGACAGCCAGAAAACTGTTTTTT.

This chain uses TRBV5-6 with TRBJ2-5, with 10 bases matching TRBD1. Germline V gives CDR1 SGHDT, CDR2 YYEEEE. The CDR3 covers 15 residues. The trim removed 4 bases at V and 5 bases at J, leaving 8 bases unmatched. Here the CDR3 reads CASSKGTGVGETQYF. DNA for the CDR3: TGTGCCAGCAGCAAGGGGACAGGGGTAGGGGAGACCCAGTACTTC.

The genes are TRBV20-1 and TRBJ2-3; D ambiguous. CDR1 and CDR2 (germline): DFQATT, SNEGSKA (reference sequence). Trimming cost V 3 bases and J 3 bases, with 7 bases left between them. The CDR3 is 12 amino acids. CDR3 DNA: TGCAGTGCTAGTCCTAGGACAGATACGCAGTATTTT. It specifies CSASPRTDTQYF.

The V gene is TRBV24-1, the J gene TRBJ2-7; D possibly corresponds to TRBD2 (5 bases). Between the trimmed V and J ends, which lost 6 bases and 5 bases, there was a span of 10 bases. The germline V gene encodes CDR1 KGHDR and CDR2 SFDVKD. This CDR3 comprises 12 residues. The CDR3, as DNA: TGTGCCACCAGTCATGAGGAGGACGAGCAGTACTTC. This codes for CATSHEEDEQYF.

This chain uses TRBV3-1 (or the pseudogene TRBV3-2) with TRBJ2-3; D gene ambiguous. V was clipped by 8 bases and J by 4 bases, with 19 bases between them. The CDR3 length is 15 residues. Per the germline V gene, CDR1 is LGHDT and CDR2 is YNNKEL (reference sequence). For the CDR3, the DNA is TGTGCCAGCGCGCACGCAACTCGATCGGCAGATACGCAGTATTTT. It is translated as CASAHATRSADTQYF.

The rearrangement links TRBV7-2 to TRBJ1-6; D is uncertain. This CDR3 has 12 residues. Deletions cut 4 bases from V and 7 bases from J, with 5 bases between. The germline CDR1 and CDR2 sequences are SGHTA and FQGNSA. CDR3 in amino acids: CASSSLNSPLHF. The CDR3 bases are TGTGCCAGCAGCTCCTTAAATTCACCCCTCCACTTT.

The V gene is TRBV6-1, the J gene TRBJ1-1; D may be TRBD1 (6 bases). The germline V and J ends were trimmed by 4 bases and 8 bases, with 23 bases remaining between them. The V gene's germline CDR1 is MNHNS and CDR2 SASEGT. The CDR3 is 16 residues long. Written as DNA, the CDR3 is TGTGCCAGCAGTGGATTATCCCCTCAACTCAGGGGCGAAGCTTTCTTT. This codes for CASSGLSPQLRGEAFF.